The source of this T cell receptor (beta chain) is a study of blood T cells in healthy people across ages. The V end lost 3 bases, the J end lost 7 bases, and 9 bases lay between the germline ends. CDR1 is SGDLS and CDR2 is YYNGEE in the germline V gene. The CDR3 spans 12 residues. General study points: Older age went with lower TCR beta diversity per million T cells, in a roughly linear way.

Then a second PCR, running about 7 to 11 cycles, was carried out with a sample-barcoded 5' primer and a J-beta primer mix. Each cDNA molecule received a tag from a template-switch adaptor that had 12 random nucleotides. Per sample, CDR3-containing paired-end reads numbered at least 2.5 million. One entry per CDR3 protein results from TCRdb running MiXCR on the 5' RACE reads. The sample has fewer than 800,000 distinct CDR3 sequences, over 20% seen once. Total RNA amounts of at least 6 micrograms were extracted per sample. As for this clonotype: Its matching antigen is unknown.

The sequence derives from a man aged 65 to 79 in good health. The sequencing sample was made of blood. The genes are TRBV9 and TRBJ2-3; D unresolved. The CDR3 nucleotides read TGTGCCAGCAGCGAAAATTCGAATACGCAGTATTTT. Translating gives CASSENSNTQYF.